This is a list of T cell receptor beta chains from one sample in a study of cytomegalovirus exposure and HLA in healthy donors. The protocol was immunoSEQ multiplex PCR, while the TCRdb copy is restricted to in-frame clones and leaves out a portion. Of approximately 82,000 clones detected, about 79% appear once; the ten largest clones hold approximately 1.5%. The material sequenced was PBMCs. The receptors derive from a man between 40 and 49 years old in good health and CMV-seronegative. The CDR3 runs from the conserved cysteine through the conserved F or W. A D gene is named only where the DNA matches it firmly. Clone size is given for some rows only: seen once, a few or many times, or a class if the clone is expanded.

d_gene: .; v_gene: TRBV5-4; abundance: .; j_gene: TRBJ1-2; CDR3aa: CASSMTANYGYTF; CDR3nt: TGTGCCAGCAGCATGACAGCTAACTATGGCTACACCTTC
d_gene: TRBD2; v_gene: TRBV19; abundance: .; j_gene: TRBJ2-7; CDR3aa: CASREGKATSGRHEQYF; CDR3nt: TGTGCCAGTCGAGAGGGAAAAGCGACTAGCGGGAGGCACGAGCAGTACTTC
d_gene: .; v_gene: TRBV5-4; abundance: few; j_gene: TRBJ2-2; CDR3aa: CASSLTPIAGTLTGELFF; CDR3nt: TGTGCCAGCAGCTTGACTCCTATCGCTGGGACTCTGACCGGGGAGCTGTTTTTT
d_gene: TRBD1; v_gene: TRBV12-5; abundance: .; j_gene: TRBJ2-7; CDR3aa: CASGFSGQGPYEQYF; CDR3nt: TGTGCTAGTGGTTTCTCCGGACAGGGTCCCTACGAGCAGTACTTC
d_gene: .; v_gene: TRBV28; abundance: few; j_gene: TRBJ2-7; CDR3aa: CASRLTSYEQYF; CDR3nt: TGTGCCAGCAGACTGACATCCTACGAGCAGTACTTC
d_gene: TRBD2; v_gene: TRBV4-2; abundance: .; j_gene: TRBJ2-1; CDR3aa: CASSQEREGSDEQFF; CDR3nt: TGTGCCAGCAGCCAAGAGCGGGAGGGATCAGATGAGCAGTTCTTC
d_gene: .; v_gene: TRBV5-6; abundance: .; j_gene: TRBJ2-4; CDR3aa: CASSLAEVKNIQYF; CDR3nt: TGTGCCAGCAGCTTAGCTGAAGTTAAAAACATTCAGTACTTC
d_gene: TRBD2; v_gene: TRBV23-1; abundance: .; j_gene: TRBJ2-5; CDR3aa: CAPWGGEETQYF; CDR3nt: TGCGCCCCGTGGGGGGGGGAAGAGACCCAGTACTTC
d_gene: .; v_gene: TRBV19; abundance: .; j_gene: TRBJ1-3; CDR3aa: CASIPVGGSGNTIYF; CDR3nt: TGTGCCAGTATACCCGTGGGGGGATCTGGAAACACCATATATTTT
d_gene: TRBD1; v_gene: TRBV19; abundance: .; j_gene: TRBJ1-5; CDR3aa: CASSMGQNQPQHF; CDR3nt: TGTGCCAGTAGTATGGGACAGAACCAGCCCCAGCATTTT
d_gene: .; v_gene: TRBV6-1; abundance: .; j_gene: TRBJ1-5; CDR3aa: CASSETPGVNQPQHF; CDR3nt: TGTGCCAGCAGTGAAACTCCAGGGGTCAATCAGCCCCAGCATTTT
d_gene: TRBD2; v_gene: TRBV19; abundance: .; j_gene: TRBJ2-7; CDR3aa: CASSIPSTSGATYEQYF; CDR3nt: TGTGCCAGTAGTATCCCCTCGACTAGCGGGGCGACCTACGAGCAGTACTTC
d_gene: TRBD1; v_gene: TRBV7-9; abundance: .; j_gene: TRBJ2-3; CDR3aa: CASSTGTGEPSTDTQYF; CDR3nt: TGTGCCAGCAGCACCGGGACAGGGGAACCCTCCACAGATACGCAGTATTTT
d_gene: .; v_gene: TRBV27; abundance: .; j_gene: TRBJ2-6; CDR3aa: CASSFPGANGLTF; CDR3nt: TGTGCCAGCAGTTTCCCTGGGGCCAACGGCCTGACTTTC
d_gene: .; v_gene: TRBV5-5; abundance: .; j_gene: TRBJ2-7; CDR3aa: CASSFLGFDYEQYF; CDR3nt: TGTGCCAGCAGCTTCCTCGGGTTCGACTACGAGCAGTACTTC
d_gene: TRBD1; v_gene: TRBV18; abundance: .; j_gene: TRBJ1-1; CDR3aa: CASSPRGQSEAFF; CDR3nt: TGTGCCAGCTCACCACGGGGACAGAGTGAAGCTTTCTTT
d_gene: .; v_gene: TRBV11-2; abundance: .; j_gene: TRBJ1-4; CDR3aa: CASSLRGPPTNEKLFF; CDR3nt: TGTGCCAGCAGCCTCAGGGGCCCACCAACTAATGAAAAACTGTTTTTT
d_gene: TRBD2; v_gene: TRBV7-9; abundance: .; j_gene: TRBJ2-7; CDR3aa: CSSSLAYETSGSHEQYF; CDR3nt: TGTTCCAGCAGCTTAGCATACGAGACTAGCGGGAGCCACGAGCAGTACTTC
d_gene: .; v_gene: TRBV2; abundance: .; j_gene: TRBJ1-2; CDR3aa: CASTEAINYGYTF; CDR3nt: TGTGCCAGCACGGAAGCTATTAACTATGGCTACACCTTC
d_gene: TRBD2; v_gene: TRBV7-3; abundance: .; j_gene: TRBJ2-3; CDR3aa: CASSLKLLAGAPIRGTQYF; CDR3nt: TGTGCCAGCAGCTTAAAGTTACTAGCGGGAGCCCCCATCAGGGGTACGCAGTATTTT
d_gene: .; v_gene: TRBV5-1; abundance: .; j_gene: TRBJ2-3; CDR3aa: CASSLGQGLFTDTQYF; CDR3nt: TGCGCCAGCAGCTTAGGCCAGGGGCTTTTCACAGATACGCAGTATTTT
d_gene: TRBD1; v_gene: TRBV29-1; abundance: .; j_gene: TRBJ2-7; CDR3aa: CSVARKRGTGSDEQYF; CDR3nt: TGCAGCGTTGCCCGCAAGAGAGGGACAGGATCCGACGAGCAGTACTTC
d_gene: TRBD1; v_gene: TRBV7-9; abundance: .; j_gene: TRBJ1-5; CDR3aa: CASSPTGQGLNQPQHF; CDR3nt: TGTGCCAGCAGCCCGACCGGACAGGGGTTAAATCAGCCCCAGCATTTT
d_gene: TRBD1; v_gene: TRBV18; abundance: .; j_gene: TRBJ2-7; CDR3aa: CASSQMGQGSSYEQYF; CDR3nt: TGTGCCAGCTCGCAAATGGGACAGGGGAGCTCCTACGAGCAGTACTTC
d_gene: TRBD2; v_gene: TRBV7-2; abundance: .; j_gene: TRBJ2-5; CDR3aa: CASSFSGLAGGQETQYF; CDR3nt: TGTGCCAGCAGCTTCTCGGGACTAGCGGGAGGACAAGAGACCCAGTACTTC
d_gene: TRBD2; v_gene: TRBV29-1; abundance: .; j_gene: TRBJ2-7; CDR3aa: CSAVAAGGVDEQYF; CDR3nt: TGCAGTGCGGTCGCAGCGGGAGGAGTTGACGAGCAGTACTTC
d_gene: .; v_gene: TRBV30; abundance: .; j_gene: TRBJ2-7; CDR3aa: CAWTGVATYEQYF; CDR3nt: TGTGCCTGGACCGGGGTTGCCACCTACGAGCAGTACTTC
d_gene: TRBD1; v_gene: TRBV19; abundance: .; j_gene: TRBJ2-7; CDR3aa: CASSISGQGSYEQYF; CDR3nt: TGTGCCAGTAGTATAAGTGGACAGGGTTCGTACGAGCAGTACTTC
d_gene: TRBD1; v_gene: TRBV19; abundance: .; j_gene: TRBJ2-1; CDR3aa: CASSGTGMTYSYNEQFF; CDR3nt: TGTGCCAGTAGCGGGACAGGGATGACTTACTCCTACAATGAGCAGTTCTTC
d_gene: TRBD1; v_gene: TRBV2; abundance: few; j_gene: TRBJ1-2; CDR3aa: CASSRDRGDGGYTF; CDR3nt: TGTGCCAGCAGTAGAGACAGGGGTGATGGGGGCTACACCTTC
d_gene: .; v_gene: TRBV18; abundance: .; j_gene: TRBJ1-5; CDR3aa: CASSPPSMKAGNQPQHF; CDR3nt: TGTGCCAGCTCACCACCGAGTATGAAGGCGGGAAATCAGCCCCAGCATTTT
d_gene: .; v_gene: TRBV9; abundance: .; j_gene: TRBJ2-5; CDR3aa: CASSVRQGGGQETQYF; CDR3nt: TGTGCCAGCAGCGTCAGACAGGGAGGTGGACAAGAGACCCAGTACTTC
d_gene: .; v_gene: TRBV21-1; abundance: .; j_gene: TRBJ1-4; CDR3aa: CASSEQGDRGVQHEKLFF; CDR3nt: TGTGCCAGCAGCGAACAGGGGGACAGGGGGGTGCAGCACGAAAAACTGTTTTTT
d_gene: TRBD2; v_gene: TRBV10-1; abundance: .; j_gene: TRBJ2-7; CDR3aa: CASSDLGRPHSGRATYEQYF; CDR3nt: TGCGCCAGCAGTGATCTAGGCCGTCCCCATAGCGGGAGGGCAACCTACGAGCAGTACTTC
d_gene: .; v_gene: TRBV18; abundance: once; j_gene: TRBJ1-2; CDR3aa: CASSPPRGANYGYTF; CDR3nt: TGTGCCAGCTCACCACCGCGGGGAGCTAACTATGGCTACACCTTC
d_gene: .; v_gene: TRBV29-1; abundance: .; j_gene: TRBJ2-7; CDR3aa: CSVGYSPYEQYF; CDR3nt: TGCAGCGTTGGTTACAGCCCCTACGAGCAGTACTTC
d_gene: TRBD2; v_gene: TRBV7-2; abundance: .; j_gene: TRBJ2-7; CDR3aa: CASSLKLTSGSGEQYF; CDR3nt: TGTGCCAGCAGCTTAAAACTTACTAGCGGGAGCGGGGAGCAGTACTTC
d_gene: .; v_gene: TRBV7-3; abundance: .; j_gene: TRBJ2-1; CDR3aa: CASSLRPPGRVGVYNEQFF; CDR3nt: TGTGCCAGCAGCTTAAGGCCCCCTGGGCGGGTGGGAGTGTACAATGAGCAGTTCTTC
d_gene: TRBD1; v_gene: TRBV19; abundance: .; j_gene: TRBJ1-5; CDR3aa: CASREGQVNNQPQHF; CDR3nt: TGTGCCAGTAGAGAGGGACAGGTTAACAATCAGCCCCAGCATTTT
d_gene: TRBD1; v_gene: TRBV6-5; abundance: .; j_gene: TRBJ1-3; CDR3aa: CASSYRGQRGNTIYF; CDR3nt: TGTGCCAGCAGTTATAGGGGGCAACGTGGAAACACCATATATTTT
d_gene: TRBD2; v_gene: TRBV6-5; abundance: .; j_gene: TRBJ2-7; CDR3aa: CASRGTSFRQYF; CDR3nt: TGTGCCAGCAGGGGGACTAGCTTCCGCCAGTACTTC
d_gene: .; v_gene: TRBV28; abundance: .; j_gene: TRBJ2-7; CDR3aa: CASLHGSGYEQYF; CDR3nt: TGTGCCAGCCTCCACGGGAGTGGTTACGAGCAGTACTTC
d_gene: TRBD1; v_gene: TRBV6-5; abundance: .; j_gene: TRBJ1-5; CDR3aa: CATIHRTGGNQPQHF; CDR3nt: TGTGCCACCATTCATCGGACAGGGGGAAATCAGCCCCAGCATTTT
d_gene: .; v_gene: TRBV21-1; abundance: .; j_gene: TRBJ2-7; CDR3aa: CASLAGGGEQYF; CDR3nt: TGTGCCAGCCTAGCGGGAGGGGGGGAGCAGTACTTC
d_gene: .; v_gene: TRBV4-1; abundance: few; j_gene: TRBJ1-3; CDR3aa: CASSQEGRSTGNTIYF; CDR3nt: TGCGCCAGCAGCCAAGAAGGCAGGTCGACTGGAAACACCATATATTTT
d_gene: TRBD1; v_gene: TRBV7-2; abundance: .; j_gene: TRBJ2-5; CDR3aa: CASSLLVQGATQYF; CDR3nt: TGTGCCAGCAGCTTACTCGTACAGGGGGCAACCCAGTACTTC
d_gene: .; v_gene: TRBV7-2; abundance: once; j_gene: TRBJ2-5; CDR3aa: CASSLAFRETQYF; CDR3nt: TGTGCCAGCAGCTTGGCCTTCAGGGAGACCCAGTACTTC
d_gene: .; v_gene: TRBV5-1; abundance: .; j_gene: TRBJ2-7; CDR3aa: CASSFTTASYEQYF; CDR3nt: TGCGCCAGCAGCTTCACGACAGCCTCCTACGAGCAGTACTTC
d_gene: .; v_gene: TRBV7-8; abundance: few; j_gene: TRBJ2-7; CDR3aa: CASSWGRYSYEQYF; CDR3nt: TGTGCCAGCAGCTGGGGCAGATACTCCTACGAGCAGTACTTC
d_gene: TRBD1; v_gene: TRBV6-5; abundance: once; j_gene: TRBJ2-1; CDR3aa: CASSPTGYNEQFF; CDR3nt: TGTGCCAGCAGTCCGACAGGGTACAATGAGCAGTTCTTC
d_gene: TRBD1; v_gene: TRBV4-1; abundance: .; j_gene: TRBJ2-7; CDR3aa: CASSQFPGQSYEQYF; CDR3nt: TGCGCCAGCAGCCAATTCCCGGGACAGTCCTACGAGCAGTACTTC
d_gene: .; v_gene: TRBV29-1; abundance: .; j_gene: TRBJ2-1; CDR3aa: CSVPRDYNEQFF; CDR3nt: TGCAGCGTTCCCAGGGACTACAATGAGCAGTTCTTC
d_gene: .; v_gene: TRBV2; abundance: .; j_gene: TRBJ1-5; CDR3aa: CASSEGTVSNQPQHF; CDR3nt: TGTGCCAGCAGTGAAGGGACAGTTAGCAATCAGCCCCAGCATTTT
d_gene: .; v_gene: TRBV19; abundance: .; j_gene: TRBJ2-2; CDR3aa: CASSPFGTGELFF; CDR3nt: TGTGCCAGTAGCCCCTTCGGGACCGGGGAGCTGTTTTTT